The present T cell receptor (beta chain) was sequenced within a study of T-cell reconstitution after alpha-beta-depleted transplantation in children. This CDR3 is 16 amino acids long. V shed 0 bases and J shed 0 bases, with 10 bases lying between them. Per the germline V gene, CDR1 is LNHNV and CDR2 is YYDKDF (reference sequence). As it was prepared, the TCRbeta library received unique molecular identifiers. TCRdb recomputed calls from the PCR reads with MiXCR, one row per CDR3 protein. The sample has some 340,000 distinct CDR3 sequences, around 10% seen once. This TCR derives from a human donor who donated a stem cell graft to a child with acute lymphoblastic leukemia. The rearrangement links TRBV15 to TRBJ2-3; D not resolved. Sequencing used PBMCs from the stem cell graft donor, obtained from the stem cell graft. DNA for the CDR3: TGTGCCACCAGCAGAGATCGCGGATATAGCACAGATACGCAGTATTTT. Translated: CATSRDRGYSTDTQYF.